This T cell receptor (beta chain) comes out of a study of blood T cell repertoires in COVID-19. For the study at large: The samples span acute and convalescent COVID-19 from the United States, Italy and Spain.

Measured with immunoSEQ multiplex PCR; TCRdb has only the in-frame clones, and not every one. This table has 150,000 to 200,000 clones, about four fifths appearing once. Patients from Seattle were sampled longitudinally, starting during active infection. Sequences were obtained from peripheral blood. The clonotype was recovered from a woman in her thirties or forties with COVID-19, enrolled during active disease.

The CDR3 loop reads CASSPDRSRLGYTF. The CDR3 DNA reads as TGTGCCAGCAGTCCGGACAGGTCAAGACTGGGCTACACCTTC. The gene calls are TRBV6-4 and TRBJ1-2; the match to TRBD1 covers 7 bases. Unmatched junction bases numbered 11, after V lost 5 bases and J lost 8 bases. The germline CDR1 and CDR2 sequences are MRHNA and SNTAGT. The CDR3 runs to 14 residues.